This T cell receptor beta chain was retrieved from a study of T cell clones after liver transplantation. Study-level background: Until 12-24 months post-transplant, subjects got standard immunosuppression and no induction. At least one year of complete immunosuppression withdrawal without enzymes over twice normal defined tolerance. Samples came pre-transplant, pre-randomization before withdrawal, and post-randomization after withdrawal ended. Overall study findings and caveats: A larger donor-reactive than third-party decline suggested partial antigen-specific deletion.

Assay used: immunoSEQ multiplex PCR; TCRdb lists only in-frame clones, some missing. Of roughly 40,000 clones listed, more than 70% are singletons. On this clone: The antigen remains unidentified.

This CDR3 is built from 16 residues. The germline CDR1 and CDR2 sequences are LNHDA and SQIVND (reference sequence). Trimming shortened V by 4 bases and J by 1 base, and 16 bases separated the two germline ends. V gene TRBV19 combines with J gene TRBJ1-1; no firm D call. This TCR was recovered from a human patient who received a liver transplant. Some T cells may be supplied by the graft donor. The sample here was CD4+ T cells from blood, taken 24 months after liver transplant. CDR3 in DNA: TGTGCCAGTAGTACTCCCGTGGGCTTTGGGAACACTGAAGCTTTCTTT. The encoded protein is CASSTPVGFGNTEAFF.